This TCR beta chain was found in a study of spatial heterogeneity in lung cancer. Study context: The donor population consisted of just over 70 patients with untreated, early-stage non-small cell lung cancer. Study-wide points: More often at tumor resection than at routine follow-up, ubiquitous expanded tumor TCRs were detected in the blood.

The library protocol tagged each TCR cDNA with a unique molecular identifier. MiXCR, run by TCRdb on the 5' RACE reads, gives a single entry per CDR3 protein. This table has about 36,000 distinct CDR3 sequences, roughly 8% appearing once. This clonotype was found many times. Its antigen is undetermined. V lost 4 bases and J 6 bases, leaving 20 bases between the germline ends. The CDR3 has 16 amino acids. The germline gives CDR1 SGHRS, CDR2 YFSETQ. The sample's time point: blood at routine non-recurrence follow-up after resection. Tumor, nontumor lung or frozen PBMC supplied whole RNA, sequenced without sorting.

The source was PBMCs, collected at follow-up. The chain combines TRBV5-1 with TRBJ2-1; possible D gene TRBD2, 6 bases. This receptor was obtained from a male donor with early-stage non-small cell lung cancer. This CDR3 is CASSKSFSGVGNEQFF. The CDR3 nucleotides read TGCGCCAGCAGCAAGTCCTTTTCGGGGGTTGGCAATGAGCAGTTCTTC.